This T cell receptor (beta chain) is from a study of blood T cell repertoires in COVID-19. Study as a whole: Both acute and convalescent COVID-19 samples were obtained from the United States, Italy and Spain. In each case, the material was cDNA or gDNA derived from T cells, B-cell-depleted T cells, or PBMCs.

In germline, CDR1 is SGHRS, CDR2 YFSETQ. With 0 bases removed from V and 3 bases from J, the gap between germline ends came to 15 bases. CDR3 length equals 17 residues. Source study methods: It was from reference gene primer amplification that nucleated cell counts were estimated. Data came from immunoSEQ multiplex PCR; TCRdb stores just in-frame clones and leaves some out. V and J calls and clone size come straight from that table; D and trimming were deduced from the DNA. The sample has roughly 98,000 clones, 85% to 95% seen once; the top ten hold around 6%. The chain joins TRBV5-1 to TRBJ2-2; tentatively, D is TRBD2 (5 bases). The sequence was collected from a woman aged 55-69 years with active COVID-19. What was sequenced was peripheral blood. CDR3 protein: CASSLALGLADTGELFF. CDR3 nucleotide sequence: TGCGCCAGCAGCTTGGCTTTAGGACTGGCCGACACCGGGGAGCTGTTTTTT.